Listed here are 5 T cell receptor beta chains from one sample, sequenced in a study of T cells in Graves' hyperthyroidism and ophthalmopathy (dated by TCRdb to the late 2010s). Libraries were constructed by multiplex PCR. The listed sequencing device is Illumina HiSeq 2000. TCR beta CDR3 regions were amplified from RNA transcripts. The TCR CDR3 was subjected to a first round of RT-PCR using the HTBI primer set and the Qiagen OneStep RT-PCR kit. In-frame beta chains were kept once TCRdb had trimmed the public reads at Q25 with fastp and called clones with MiXCR. Duplicate CDR3 protein sequences are folded into a single record with the most common DNA and genes. This sample has about 500,000 distinct CDR3 sequences in its table, and over 45% of those were observed once. About 45% of the sample is in the top ten clones. The material sequenced was peripheral blood or thyroid tissue (not recorded which). Every receptor here comes from an adult woman with Graves' disease, either hyperthyroidism or ophthalmopathy (not recorded which).

In the case of this clonotype: One end of the junction is discordant with germline, which a read error may explain. The chain recombines TRBV29-1 with TRBJ1-3, with D possibly being TRBD1 (5 bases). CDR1 SQVTM and CDR2 ANQGSEA come from the germline V gene. CDR3 length equals 14 residues. CDR3 DNA: TGCGGCGTTGGTATAGGGGCTGCCGGAAACACCATATATTTT. Protein sequence: CGVGIGAAGNTIYF.

The rearrangement uses TRBV7-2 and TRBJ2-6, with D unresolved. Germline V gene lookup returns CDR1 SGHTA and CDR2 FQGNSA. Trimming left V 6 bases short and J 4 bases short, with 13 bases between. The CDR3 length is 15 residues. The DNA for the CDR3 is TGTGCCAGCAGGACTGTAGAACGGGGGGCCAACGTCCTGACTTTC. It yields the protein CASRTVERGANVLTF.

On this clonotype itself: A much larger clone lies a single base off, so this may be a read error. The rearrangement uses TRBV5-4 and TRBJ2-5; 8 positions match TRBD1. The CDR3 extends over 14 amino acids. The germline V gene has CDR1 SGHNT and CDR2 YYREEE (reference sequence). The CDR3: CASSKGQGQEIQYF. CDR3 nucleotide sequence: TGTGCCAGCAGCAAAGGACAGGGTCAAGAGATCCAGTACTTC.

This clonotype was recorded at least ten times. The V and J genes are TRBV19 and TRBJ1-5; TRBD1 agrees at 8 bases. The CDR3 sequence is 14 residues long. Germline assignment: CDR1 LNHDA and CDR2 SQIVND (reference sequence). Trimming at V came to 3 bases and at J to 5 bases, leaving 3 bases not matched to a gene. The CDR3 coding sequence is TGTGCCAGTAGTATGTCACAGGGGGATCAGCCCCAGCATTTT. Protein product: CASSMSQGDQPQHF.

The chain carries TRBV10-3 and TRBJ1-1, with 7 bases aligning to TRBD1. With 6 bases clipped from V and 2 bases from J, the junction kept 6 bases outside the gene matches. The germline CDR1 and CDR2 sequences are ENHRY and SYGVKD. CDR3 length equals 14 residues. For the CDR3, the DNA is TGTGCCATCAGGAAAGGGACAGCCAACACTGAAGCTTTCTTT. Amino acids: CAIRKGTANTEAFF.